The 10 T cell receptor beta chains in this list originate from one sample, sequenced in a study of cytomegalovirus exposure and HLA in healthy donors. Researchers ran the PCR with 60 Vbeta and 13 Jbeta primers. Here immunoSEQ multiplex PCR was the method, and the copy in TCRdb shows in-frame clones only, minus some. The repertoire includes roughly 200,000 clones, over 80% of them detected once, and roughly 1.5% sits in the top ten. Sequenced material: PBMCs. Receptor source: a man aged 50 or older in good health and CMV-seronegative.

The chain carries TRBV11-2 and TRBJ2-7; a weak D match, TRBD1 (6 bases). Germline lookup yields CDR1 SGHAT and CDR2 FQNNGV. This CDR3 is 14 amino acids long. Trimming shortened V by 1 base and J by 4 bases, and 11 bases separated the two germline ends. CDR3 in amino acids: CASSLGQGRYEQYF. The CDR3 DNA reads as TGTGCCAGCAGCTTAGGTCAGGGGAGATACGAGCAGTACTTC.

The chain carries TRBV27 and TRBJ2-3; 7 bases agree with TRBD1. The CDR3 consists of 15 residues. Per germline, CDR1 MNHEY and CDR2 SMNVEV (reference sequence). The trim removed 8 bases at V and 0 bases at J, leaving 8 bases unmatched. In nucleotides, the CDR3 is TGTGCCAGCCGTATTCTGGGACAGAGCACAGATACGCAGTATTTT. Amino acids: CASRILGQSTDTQYF.

V is TRBV14 and J is TRBJ2-7; perhaps TRBD2 as D (6 bases). The CDR3 length is 14 residues. The V gene lost 0 bases and the J gene lost 7 bases, with 13 bases spanning the gap. Germline V gene data show CDR1 as SGHDN and CDR2 as FVKESK. The CDR3 here is CASSQDGGIMEQYF. The CDR3 DNA reads TGTGCCAGCAGCCAAGATGGGGGGATTATGGAGCAGTACTTC. The complete variable domain, with remaining parts taken from reference TRBV14 and TRBJ2-7, reads EAGVTQFPSHSVIEKGQTVTLRCDPISGHDNLYWYRRVMGKEIKFLLHFVKESKQDESGMPNNRFLAERTGGTYSTLKVQPAELEDSGVYFCASSQDGGIMEQYFGPGTRLTVT.

The J gene is TRBJ2-5, the V gene TRBV7-9; 8 nucleotides agree with TRBD1. The end of the DNA is better explained by TRBJ2-7, so the J call may be wrong. Germline lookup yields CDR1 SEHNR and CDR2 FQNEAQ (reference sequence). The CDR3 spans 14 residues. The CDR3 DNA reads as TGTGCCAGCAGCTCCAGGGGGCTCTCCTACGAGCAGTACTTC. Its translation: CASSSRGLSYEQYF.

V is TRBV7-2 and J is TRBJ2-5; 13 bases agree with TRBD2. The germline gives CDR1 SGHTA, CDR2 FQGNSA. This CDR3 has 17 residues. V lost 0 bases and J lost 3; bases outside the gene matches: 4. As DNA, the CDR3 is TGTGCCAGCAGCTTAGCCACTAGCGGGGGGGCGAAAGAGACCCAGTACTTC. Protein product: CASSLATSGGAKETQYF.

The chain is built from TRBV20-1 and TRBJ1-2, with D perhaps TRBD1 (5 bases). V lost 3 bases and J 4 bases, leaving 6 bases between the germline ends. The CDR3 extends over 11 amino acids. Germline CDR1 DFQATT, CDR2 SNEGSKA (reference sequence). The CDR3 DNA is TGCAGTGCTAGGGGACTCTATGGCTACACCTTC. Amino acids: CSARGLYGYTF.

The rearrangement links TRBV10-3 to TRBJ2-5, with unresolved D. Between the trimmed V and J ends, which lost 8 bases and 2 bases, there was a span of 18 bases. The germline gives CDR1 ENHRY, CDR2 SYGVKD. CDR3 size: 15 residues. CDR3 DNA sequence: TGTGCCATCGCATCCTTAGACACCTCTCAAGAGACCCAGTACTTC. Residues: CAIASLDTSQETQYF.

V and J are TRBV9 and TRBJ1-4; possible D gene TRBD1, 5 bases. This CDR3 has 14 residues. The V and J ends lost 6 bases and 4 bases respectively, with 13 bases between them. Germline V gene lookup returns CDR1 SGDLS and CDR2 YYNGEE. The CDR3 DNA sequence: TGTGCCAGCAACCCAGGGCCTCTTAATGAAAAACTGTTTTTT. Protein sequence: CASNPGPLNEKLFF.

This clone was recorded once. The J gene is TRBJ2-5, the V gene TRBV6-5, with 9 positions matching TRBD1. The junction had 4 bases not matched to a gene; V was cut back by 2 bases and J by 3 bases. The V gene's germline CDR1 is MNHEY and CDR2 SVGAGI. The CDR3 sequence is 15 residues long. The CDR3 loop reads CASSYTRTGEETQYF. The CDR3 DNA is TGTGCCAGCAGTTACACCCGGACAGGGGAAGAGACCCAGTACTTC.

In its sample, this clone was seen a few times. This chain links TRBV19 with TRBJ1-2; D possibly corresponds to TRBD1 (5 bases). Germline lookup yields CDR1 LNHDA and CDR2 SQIVND (reference sequence). The CDR3 is made up of 13 amino acids. Trimming left V 6 bases short and J 0 bases short, with 8 bases between. The CDR3 DNA reads TGTGCCAGTAGACAGGAAACTAACTATGGCTACACCTTC. This codes for CASRQETNYGYTF.